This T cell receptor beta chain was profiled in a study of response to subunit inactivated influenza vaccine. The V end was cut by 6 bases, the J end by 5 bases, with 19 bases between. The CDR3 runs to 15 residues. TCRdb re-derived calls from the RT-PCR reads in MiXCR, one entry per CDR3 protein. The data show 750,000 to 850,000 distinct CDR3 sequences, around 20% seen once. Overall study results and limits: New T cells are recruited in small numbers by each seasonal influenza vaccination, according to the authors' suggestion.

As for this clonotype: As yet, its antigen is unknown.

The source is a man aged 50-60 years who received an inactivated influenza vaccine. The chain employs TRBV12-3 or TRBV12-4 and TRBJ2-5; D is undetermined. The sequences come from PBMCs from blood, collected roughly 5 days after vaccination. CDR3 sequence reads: CASSADGLSVETQYF. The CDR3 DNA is TGTGCCAGCAGCGCCGACGGGTTATCAGTGGAGACCCAGTACTTC.